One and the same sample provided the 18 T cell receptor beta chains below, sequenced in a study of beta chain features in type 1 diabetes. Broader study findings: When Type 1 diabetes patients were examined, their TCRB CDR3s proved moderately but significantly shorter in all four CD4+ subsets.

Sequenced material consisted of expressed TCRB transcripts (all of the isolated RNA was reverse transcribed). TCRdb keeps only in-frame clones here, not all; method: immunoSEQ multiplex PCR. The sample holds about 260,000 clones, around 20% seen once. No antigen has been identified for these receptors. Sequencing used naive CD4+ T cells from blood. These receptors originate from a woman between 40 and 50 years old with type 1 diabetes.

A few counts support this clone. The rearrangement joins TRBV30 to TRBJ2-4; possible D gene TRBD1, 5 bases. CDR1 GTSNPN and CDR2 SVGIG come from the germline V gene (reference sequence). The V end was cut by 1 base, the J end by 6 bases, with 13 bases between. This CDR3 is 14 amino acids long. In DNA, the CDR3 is TGTGCCTGGAGTGAAACAGGAACAGGAAACATTCAGTACTTC. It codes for CAWSETGTGNIQYF. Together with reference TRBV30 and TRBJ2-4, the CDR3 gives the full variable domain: SQTIHQWPATLVQPVGSPLSLECTVEGTSNPNLYWYRQAAGRGLQLLFYSVGIGQISSEVPQNLSASRPQDRQFILSSKKLLLSDSGFYLCAWSETGTGNIQYFGAGTRLSVL.

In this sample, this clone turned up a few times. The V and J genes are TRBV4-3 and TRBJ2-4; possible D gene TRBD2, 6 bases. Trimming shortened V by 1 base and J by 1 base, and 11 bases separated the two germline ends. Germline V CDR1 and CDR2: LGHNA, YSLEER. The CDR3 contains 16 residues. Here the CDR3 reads CASSQGSGSAKNIQYF. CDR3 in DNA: TGCGCCAGCAGCCAAGGGTCCGGGAGTGCCAAAAACATTCAGTACTTC.

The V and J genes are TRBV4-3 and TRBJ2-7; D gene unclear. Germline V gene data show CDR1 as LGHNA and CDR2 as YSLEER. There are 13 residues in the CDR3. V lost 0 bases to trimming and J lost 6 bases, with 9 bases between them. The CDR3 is CASSQDFTREQYF. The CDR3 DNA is TGCGCCAGCAGCCAAGACTTTACACGCGAGCAGTACTTC.

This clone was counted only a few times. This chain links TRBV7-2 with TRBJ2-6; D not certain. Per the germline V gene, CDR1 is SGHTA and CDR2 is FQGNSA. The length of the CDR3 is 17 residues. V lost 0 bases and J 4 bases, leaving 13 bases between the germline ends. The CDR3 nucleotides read TGTGCCAGCAGCTTAGCCCCTTTTAGAAACGGGGCCAACGTCCTGACTTTC. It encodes CASSLAPFRNGANVLTF.

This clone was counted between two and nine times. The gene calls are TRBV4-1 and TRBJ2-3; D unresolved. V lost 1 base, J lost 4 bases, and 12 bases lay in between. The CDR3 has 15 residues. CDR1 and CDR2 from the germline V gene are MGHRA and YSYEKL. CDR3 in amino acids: CASSQAGAPPDTQYF. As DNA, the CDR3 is TGCGCCAGCAGCCAAGCAGGCGCTCCCCCAGATACGCAGTATTTT.

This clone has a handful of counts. The CDR3 protein is CASSESVVAGQETQYF. The CDR3 region has the DNA TGTGCCAGCAGTGAATCCGTAGTTGCGGGTCAAGAGACCCAGTACTTC. The chain is built from TRBV2 and TRBJ2-5; TRBD2 is a possible D gene (5 bases). Trimming stripped 2 bases from V and 2 bases from J, with 15 bases between. The V gene's germline CDR1 is SNHLY and CDR2 FYNNEI. CDR3 size: 16 residues.

The chain's CDR3 is CASSVRTGANGANVLTF. In nucleotides, the CDR3 is TGTGCCAGCAGCGTAAGGACAGGGGCAAATGGGGCCAACGTCCTGACTTTC. V and J are TRBV9 and TRBJ2-6; 9 bases are a match to TRBD1. V dropped 1 base and J dropped 3; count of bases not matched to a gene: 5. Germline assignment: CDR1 SGDLS and CDR2 YYNGEE. This CDR3 comprises 17 residues.

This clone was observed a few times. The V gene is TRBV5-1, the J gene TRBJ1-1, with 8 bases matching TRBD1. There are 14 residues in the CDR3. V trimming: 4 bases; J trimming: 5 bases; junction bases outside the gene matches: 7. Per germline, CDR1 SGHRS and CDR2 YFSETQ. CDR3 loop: CASSREQGGTEAFF. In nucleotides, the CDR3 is TGCGCCAGCAGCCGTGAACAGGGGGGTACTGAAGCTTTCTTT.

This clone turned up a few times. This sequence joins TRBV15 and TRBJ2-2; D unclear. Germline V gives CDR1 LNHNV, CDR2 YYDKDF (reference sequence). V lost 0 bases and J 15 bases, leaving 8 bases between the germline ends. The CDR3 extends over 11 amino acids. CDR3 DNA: TGTGCCACCAGCAGAGAGACTGAGGTGTTTTTT. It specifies CATSRETEVFF.

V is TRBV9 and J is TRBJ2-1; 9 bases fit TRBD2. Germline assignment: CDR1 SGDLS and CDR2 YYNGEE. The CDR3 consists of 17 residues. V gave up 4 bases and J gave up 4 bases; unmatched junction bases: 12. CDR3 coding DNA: TGTGCCAGCAGCCCGGGAAAGCTAGCGGGGAGTTACAATGAGCAGTTCTTC. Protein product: CASSPGKLAGSYNEQFF. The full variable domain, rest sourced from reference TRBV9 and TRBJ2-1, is DSGVTQTPKHLITATGQRVTLRCSPRSGDLSVYWYQQSLDQGLQFLIQYYNGEERAKGNILERFSAQQFPDLHSELNLSSLELGDSALYFCASSPGKLAGSYNEQFFGPGTRLTVL.

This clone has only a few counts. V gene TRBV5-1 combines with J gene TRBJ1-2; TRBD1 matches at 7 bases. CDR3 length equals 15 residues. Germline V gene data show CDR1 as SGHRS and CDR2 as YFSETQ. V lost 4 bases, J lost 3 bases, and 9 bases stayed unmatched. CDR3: CASSRITGDDYGYTF. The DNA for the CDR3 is TGCGCCAGCAGCCGAATTACAGGGGATGACTATGGCTACACCTTC.

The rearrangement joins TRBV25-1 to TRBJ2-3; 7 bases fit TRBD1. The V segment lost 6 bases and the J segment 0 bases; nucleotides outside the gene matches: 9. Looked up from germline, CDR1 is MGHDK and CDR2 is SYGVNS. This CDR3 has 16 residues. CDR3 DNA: TGTGCCAGCAGAGCTGGACAGGCTCCTAGCACAGATACGCAGTATTTT. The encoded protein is CASRAGQAPSTDTQYF. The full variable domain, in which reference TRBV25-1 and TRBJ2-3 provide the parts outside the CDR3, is EADIYQTPRYLVIGTGKKITLECSQTMGHDKMYWYQQDPGMELHLIHYSYGVNSTEKGDLSSESTVSRIRTEHFPLTLESARPSHTSQYLCASRAGQAPSTDTQYFGPGTRLTVL.

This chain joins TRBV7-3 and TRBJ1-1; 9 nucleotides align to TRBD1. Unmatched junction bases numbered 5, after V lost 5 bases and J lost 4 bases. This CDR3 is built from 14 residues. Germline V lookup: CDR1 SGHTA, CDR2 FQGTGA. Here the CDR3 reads CASSREGQGTEAFF. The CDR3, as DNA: TGTGCCAGCAGCCGAGAGGGACAGGGCACTGAAGCTTTCTTT.

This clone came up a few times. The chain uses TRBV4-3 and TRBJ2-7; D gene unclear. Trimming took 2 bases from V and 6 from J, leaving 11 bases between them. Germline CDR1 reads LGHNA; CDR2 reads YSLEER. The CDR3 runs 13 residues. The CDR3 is CASSQTSDGEQYF. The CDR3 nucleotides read TGCGCCAGCAGCCAAACGTCAGATGGCGAGCAGTACTTC.

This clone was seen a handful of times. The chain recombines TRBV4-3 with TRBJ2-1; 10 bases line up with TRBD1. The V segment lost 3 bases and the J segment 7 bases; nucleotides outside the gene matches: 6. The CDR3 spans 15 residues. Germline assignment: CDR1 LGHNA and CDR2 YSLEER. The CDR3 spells CASSHFRTGGNEQFF. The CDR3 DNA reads TGCGCCAGCAGCCATTTCCGGACAGGGGGAAATGAGCAGTTCTTC.

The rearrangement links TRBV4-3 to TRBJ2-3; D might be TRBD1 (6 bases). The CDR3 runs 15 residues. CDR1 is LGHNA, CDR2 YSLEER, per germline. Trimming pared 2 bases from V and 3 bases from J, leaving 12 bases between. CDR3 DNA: TGCGCCAGCAGCCAAAGGGGGTCTTCGACAGATACGCAGTATTTT. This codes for CASSQRGSSTDTQYF.

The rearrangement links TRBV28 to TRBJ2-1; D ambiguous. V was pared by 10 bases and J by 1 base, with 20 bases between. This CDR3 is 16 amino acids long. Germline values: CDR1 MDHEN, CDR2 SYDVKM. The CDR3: CAIHDLAHSSYNEQFF. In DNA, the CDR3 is TGTGCCATCCATGACCTCGCCCACAGTTCCTACAATGAGCAGTTCTTC.

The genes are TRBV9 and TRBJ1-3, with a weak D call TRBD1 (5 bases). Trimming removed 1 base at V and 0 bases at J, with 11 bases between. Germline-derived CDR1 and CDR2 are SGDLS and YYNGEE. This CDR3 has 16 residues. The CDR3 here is CASSVKPGNSGNTIYF. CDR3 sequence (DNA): TGTGCCAGCAGCGTAAAGCCAGGGAACTCTGGAAACACCATATATTTT.